The 13 T cell receptor beta chains listed next were all sequenced from one sample in a study of T cells in Graves' hyperthyroidism and ophthalmopathy. Amplified regions were TCR beta CDR3 sequences from RNA transcripts. RT-PCR in the first round (using the HTBI primer set) targeted the TCR CDR3. One entry per CDR3 protein, called by TCRdb with MiXCR from the multiplex PCR reads. The sample includes approximately 710,000 distinct CDR3 sequences, around 15% seen only once; the top ten take around a sixth. The material sequenced was blood. These receptors came from a man aged 50 to 59 with Graves' hyperthyroidism.

This clonotype was recorded at least ten times. V is TRBV11-2 and J is TRBJ1-3, with a weak D call TRBD1 (5 bases). CDR3 length: 13 residues. Germline V lookup: CDR1 SGHAT, CDR2 FQNNGV. Trimming took 6 bases from V and 2 from J, leaving 8 bases between them. CDR3 DNA: TGTGCCAGCAGGCCGGGGCCTGGAAACACCATATATTTT. It encodes CASRPGPGNTIYF.

The CDR3 bases are TGTGCCAGTAGTCGCCTGCAGAATGTCATTTCACCCCTCCACTTT. Translation: CASSRLQNVISPLHF. V and J are TRBV19 and TRBJ1-6; D call uncertain. V was clipped by 5 bases and J by 9 bases, with 17 bases between them. Germline V lookup: CDR1 LNHDA, CDR2 SQIVND (reference sequence). The CDR3 is 15 residues long. Based on the CDR3 plus reference TRBV19 and TRBJ1-6, the full variable domain is DGGITQSPKYLFRKEGQNVTLSCEQNLNHDAMYWYRQDPGQGLRLIYYSQIVNDFQKGDIAEGYSVSREKKESFPLTVTSAQKNPTAFYLCASSRLQNVISPLHFGNGTRLTVT.

This clonotype came up many times. This chain links TRBV7-2 with TRBJ2-7, with 9 nucleotides matching TRBD2. CDR1 and CDR2 from the germline V gene are SGHTA and FQGNSA. Losses at the gene ends were 1 base for V and 6 bases for J; bases not matched to a gene: 13. This CDR3 is built from 17 residues. The CDR3: CASSLVFSREGLSEQYF. The CDR3 nucleotides read TGTGCCAGCAGCTTAGTTTTTTCGCGGGAGGGCCTCAGCGAGCAGTACTTC.

This sequence joins TRBV19 and TRBJ2-3; D call uncertain. Germline V CDR1 and CDR2: LNHDA, SQIVND (reference sequence). V shed 6 bases and J shed 5 bases, with 12 bases lying between them. The CDR3 is 13 residues long. The CDR3 region is CASRVVGLDTQYF. In nucleotides, the CDR3 is TGTGCCAGTAGAGTTGTGGGGTTAGATACGCAGTATTTT.

This clonotype has at least ten counts. The CDR3 DNA reads TGTGCCAGCAGTTACTCTGGGGGATCCTACGAGCAGTACTTC. Translating gives CASSYSGGSYEQYF. J is TRBJ2-7 and V is TRBV6-2 or TRBV6-3; D tentatively reads TRBD1 or TRBD2 (5 bases each). There are 14 residues in the CDR3. Deletions cut 0 bases from V and 1 base from J, with 7 bases between. Germline lookup yields CDR1 MNHEY and CDR2 SVGEGT.

This clonotype was observed many times. This rearrangement joins TRBV3-1 to TRBJ2-7, with D hard to call. The germline V gene has CDR1 LGHDT and CDR2 YNNKEL (reference sequence). This CDR3 is built from 12 residues. Trimming pared 1 base from V and 4 bases from J, leaving 5 bases between. This CDR3 reads CASSQVGYEQYF. The CDR3 coding sequence is TGTGCCAGCAGCCAAGTGGGTTACGAGCAGTACTTC.

The chain employs TRBV5-4 and TRBJ2-7, with 7 bases matching TRBD1. CDR1 and CDR2 from the germline V gene are SGHNT and YYREEE (reference sequence). V trimming: 5 bases; J trimming: 3 bases; junction bases outside the gene matches: 8. This CDR3 region has 14 residues. CDR3 in DNA: TGTGCCAGCAGTTCCGGGACAGAGTTCTACGAGCAGTACTTC. Encoded protein: CASSSGTEFYEQYF. Full variable domain (outside the CDR3, taken from reference TRBV5-4 and TRBJ2-7): ETGVTQSPTHLIKTRGQQVTLRCSSQSGHNTVSWYQQALGQGPQFIFQYYREEENGRGNFPPRFSGLQFPNYSSELNVNALELDDSALYLCASSSGTEFYEQYFGPGTRLTVT.

This clonotype was detected only a few times. The chain recombines TRBV29-1 with TRBJ1-3; TRBD1 is a possible D gene (6 bases). The ends were cut back, 3 bases at V and 3 bases at J, with 6 bases in the middle. Germline values: CDR1 SQVTM, CDR2 ANQGSEA. The CDR3 runs 12 residues. The CDR3 nucleotides read TGCAGCGTTGAGGACAGTGGAAACACCATATATTTT. As protein: CSVEDSGNTIYF.

This clonotype was observed at least ten times. This chain links TRBV27 with TRBJ1-4; 7 bases line up with TRBD1. V shed 3 bases and J 10 bases; nucleotides not matched to a gene: 8. Germline V gives CDR1 MNHEY, CDR2 SMNVEV (reference sequence). The CDR3 is made up of 14 amino acids. The CDR3 region is CASSFGRGGGKLFF. Written as DNA, the CDR3 is TGTGCCAGCAGTTTCGGCAGGGGGGGCGGAAAACTGTTTTTT.

The chain uses TRBV12-3 or TRBV12-4 and TRBJ2-7; TRBD2 agrees at 9 bases. The ends lost 1 base at V and 6 bases at J; junction bases unmatched: 10. CDR3 length equals 16 residues. The CDR3 here is CASSLGAGGPWFEQYF. The CDR3 nucleotides are TGTGCCAGCAGTTTAGGGGCGGGAGGGCCTTGGTTCGAGCAGTACTTC.

This clonotype came up many times. The chain joins TRBV28 to TRBJ2-7; the match to TRBD2 covers 9 bases. The length of the CDR3 is 16 residues. The trim removed 5 bases at V and 3 bases at J, leaving 11 bases unmatched. Germline V gives CDR1 MDHEN, CDR2 SYDVKM. CDR3 region: CASSGTRATSGYEQYF. The CDR3 nucleotides read TGTGCCAGCAGTGGAACCCGGGCGACTAGCGGCTACGAGCAGTACTTC.

This clonotype was recorded at least ten times. The chain links TRBV11-3 to TRBJ2-7, with D unresolved. The germline V gene has CDR1 SGHNT and CDR2 YENEEA. The CDR3 totals 13 residues. The V gene lost 2 bases and the J gene lost 7 bases, with 12 bases spanning the gap. The CDR3 DNA reads TGTGCCAGCAGCTTATTCGACGGAAAGGAGCAGTACTTC. This gives the protein CASSLFDGKEQYF. The full variable domain, with the rest looked up from reference TRBV11-3 and TRBJ2-7, is EAGVVQSPRYKIIEKKQPVAFWCNPISGHNTLYWYLQNLGQGPELLIRYENEEAVDDSQLPKDRFSAERLKGVDSTLKIQPAELGDSAVYLCASSLFDGKEQYFGPGTRLTVT.

The chain recombines TRBV19 with TRBJ2-7; possibly TRBD1 or TRBD2 for D (5 bases each). The V gene's germline CDR1 is LNHDA and CDR2 SQIVND (reference sequence). The V end was cut by 3 bases, the J end by 2 bases, with 14 bases between. This CDR3 is built from 15 residues. The CDR3 bases are TGTGCCAGTAGTATCTTGGCAGGGAGCCCCTACGAGCAGTACTTC. Protein: CASSILAGSPYEQYF. The full variable domain, rest sourced from reference TRBV19 and TRBJ2-7, is DGGITQSPKYLFRKEGQNVTLSCEQNLNHDAMYWYRQDPGQGLRLIYYSQIVNDFQKGDIAEGYSVSREKKESFPLTVTSAQKNPTAFYLCASSILAGSPYEQYFGPGTRLTVT.